This is a list of T cell receptor beta chains from one sample in a study of blood T cells in healthy people across ages. TCRdb passed the 5' RACE reads through MiXCR, listing each CDR3 protein once. The sample contains roughly 1.6 million distinct CDR3 sequences, approximately 32% of which appear only once. Sequenced sample: blood. The receptors were sampled from a woman in her twenties or thirties in good health. Each CDR3 is given without its conserved first and last residue. The size of a clone is reported for some rows only, either as once, few or many, or as a class for expanded clones.

abundance | v_gene | CDR3aa
- | TRBV15 | ATSTRTGPFHEQY
- | TRBV13 | ASSPSGAGNSPLH
few | TRBV27 | ASGTTGYLGYEQY
- | TRBV15 | ATSRVNRGHNEQF
few | TRBV27 | ASSDRLAIPNEQF
- | TRBV11-3 | ASSGYPSTDTQY
- | TRBV27 | AGSLGRYNSPLH
- | TRBV28 | ASSFRGNQETQY
many | TRBV29-1 | SVQGLAGISEQY
- | TRBV27 | ASSLGARDTQY
few | TRBV15 | ATSRGGGFYEQY
- | TRBV27 | ASSLDPSGSYNEQF
many | TRBV29-1 | SVGGGGVDYGYT
few | TRBV5-4 | ASSFGGKASYEQY
many | TRBV7-9 | ASSFGTTYNEQF
many | TRBV7-2 | ASSLVAGPYEQY
- | TRBV6-1 | ASSGGRNLMRADTQY
- | TRBV20-1 | SARPWTAGIYEQY
- | TRBV21-1 | ASSNVRAGGDMGVCEQY
many | TRBV6-2/TRBV6-3 | ASGQGPNEQF
- | TRBV4-1 | ASSQDQEIQPQH
- | TRBV6-4 | ASRQTGDDDSPLH
- | TRBV2 | ASSESASGSGNTQY
- | TRBV5-5 | ASSADGVGANYGYT
- | TRBV4-2 | ASSPFRGEQPQH
- | TRBV20-1 | SARLWSGRAPDTQY
- | TRBV27 | AGSFGRGEKLF
- | TRBV27 | ASSFQGASPLH
- | TRBV6-6 | ASSMTLSSGNTIY
few | TRBV27 | ASSSDGASYEQY
few | TRBV29-1 | SVRTGGLGTEAF
- | TRBV5-1 | ASSKGLAGAPVGNTQY
- | TRBV5-1 | ASSLAQDSTNTQY
- | TRBV20-1 | SAPSQGYSNQPQH
few | TRBV20-1 | SATGTTYGYT
few | TRBV28 | ASSKGTGYYNEQF
few | TRBV9 | ASSVVRGMNIQY
once | TRBV24-1 | ATQAGGNYGYT
- | TRBV3-1 | ARRDRGQRGTQY
once | TRBV7-9 | ASRRAGDPYEQY
few | TRBV4-1 | ASSQDIQEGSTDTQY
- | TRBV18 | ASSRQGTLGTYEQY
- | TRBV11-2 | ASSLGLVTFNEQF
- | TRBV14 | ASSQDVSGTLEQY
few | TRBV7-3 | ASSKIAAGSTDTQY
- | TRBV28 | ASSGGSKGYT
few | TRBV7-9 | ASSSSQGTATEAF
few | TRBV7-6 | ASSLAGTGQQETQY
- | TRBV2 | ASSEDRYTDTQY
many | TRBV29-1 | SARGLASYYEQY